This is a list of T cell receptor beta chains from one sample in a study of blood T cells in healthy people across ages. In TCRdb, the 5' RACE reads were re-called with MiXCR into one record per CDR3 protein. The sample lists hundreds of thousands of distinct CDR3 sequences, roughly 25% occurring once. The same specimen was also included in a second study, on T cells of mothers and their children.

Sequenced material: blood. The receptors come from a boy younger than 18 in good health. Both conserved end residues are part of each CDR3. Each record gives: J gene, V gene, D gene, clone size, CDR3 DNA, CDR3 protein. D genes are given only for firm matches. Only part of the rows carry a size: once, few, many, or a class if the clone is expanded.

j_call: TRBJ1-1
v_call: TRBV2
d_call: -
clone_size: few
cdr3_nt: TGTGCCAGCAGTGAATCACGGAGGAACACTGAAGCTTTCTTT
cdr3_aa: CASSESRRNTEAFF

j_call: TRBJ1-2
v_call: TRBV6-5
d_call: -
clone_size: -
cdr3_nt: TGTGCCAGCAGCCGAGGGGGACCCGACTTGCGAGGCTACACCTTC
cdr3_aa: CASSRGGPDLRGYTF

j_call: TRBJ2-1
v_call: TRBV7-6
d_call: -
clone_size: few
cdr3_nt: TGTGCCAGCAGCCCAGGCCTAGGTAACTCCTACAATGAGCAGTTCTTC
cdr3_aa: CASSPGLGNSYNEQFF

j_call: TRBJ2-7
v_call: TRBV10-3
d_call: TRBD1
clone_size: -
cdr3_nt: TGTGCCATCAGTGAGGGGACAGGGGGGGAGCAGTACTTC
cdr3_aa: CAISEGTGGEQYF

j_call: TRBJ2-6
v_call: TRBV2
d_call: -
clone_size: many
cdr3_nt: TGTGCCAGCAGTGCGGGGTCTGGGGCCAACGTCCTGACTTTC
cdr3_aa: CASSAGSGANVLTF

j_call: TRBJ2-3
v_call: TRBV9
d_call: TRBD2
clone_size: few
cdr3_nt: TGTGCCAGCAGCGACGGGACTAGCCCCCCAGATACGCAGTATTTT
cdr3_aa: CASSDGTSPPDTQYF

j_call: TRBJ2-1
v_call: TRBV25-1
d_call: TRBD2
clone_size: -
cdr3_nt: TGTGCCAGCAGTGATTATTTCGAGACTAGCGGGAGAGGATCCTACAATGAGCAGTTCTTC
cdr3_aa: CASSDYFETSGRGSYNEQFF

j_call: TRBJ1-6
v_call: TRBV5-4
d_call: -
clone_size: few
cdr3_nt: TGTGCCAGCAGCCGGGACTCTTATAATTCACCCCTCCACTTT
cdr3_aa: CASSRDSYNSPLHF

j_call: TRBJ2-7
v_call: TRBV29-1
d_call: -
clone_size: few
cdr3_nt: TGCAGCGTTGCTAGTCTAGCGACCTACGAGCAGTACTTC
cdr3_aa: CSVASLATYEQYF

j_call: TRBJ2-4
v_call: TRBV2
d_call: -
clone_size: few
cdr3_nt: TGTGCCAGCCTTCCACACGATCTGGGAAACGTTCAGTACTTC
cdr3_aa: CASLPHDLGNVQYF

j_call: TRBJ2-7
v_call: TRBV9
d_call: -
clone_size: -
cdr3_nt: TGTGCCAGCAGCGCGGACGCATACTACGAGCAGTACTTC
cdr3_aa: CASSADAYYEQYF

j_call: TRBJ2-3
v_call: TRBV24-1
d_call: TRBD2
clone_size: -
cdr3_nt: TGTGCCACCAGTGGGGGACTATTCGATACGCAGTATTTT
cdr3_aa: CATSGGLFDTQYF

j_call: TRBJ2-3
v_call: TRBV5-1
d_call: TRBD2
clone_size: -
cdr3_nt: TGCGCCAGCAGCATCGGACTAGCACCCGATACGCAGTATTTT
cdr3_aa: CASSIGLAPDTQYF

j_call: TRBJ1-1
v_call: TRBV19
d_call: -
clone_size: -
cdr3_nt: TGTGCCAGTACCATTGAGGTCTTGAACACTGAAGCTTTCTTT
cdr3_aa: CASTIEVLNTEAFF

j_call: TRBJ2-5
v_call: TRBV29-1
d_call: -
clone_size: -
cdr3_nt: TGCAGCGTTGTAGTCGACGACCTCTACCAAGAGACCCAGTACTTC
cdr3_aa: CSVVVDDLYQETQYF

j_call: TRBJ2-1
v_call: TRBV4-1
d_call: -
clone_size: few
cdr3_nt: TGCGCCAGCAGCCAAGATTTGACTAGGTACAATGAGCAGTTCTTC
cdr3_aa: CASSQDLTRYNEQFF

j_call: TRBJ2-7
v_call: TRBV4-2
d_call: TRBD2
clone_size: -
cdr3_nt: TGTGCCAGCAGCCCGAGACCAGCGGGATCTCCCTACGAGCAGTACTTC
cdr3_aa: CASSPRPAGSPYEQYF

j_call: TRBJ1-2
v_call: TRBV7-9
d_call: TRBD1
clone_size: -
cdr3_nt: TGTGCCAGCAGCTCATGGGCAGGGGGCAACAATGGCTACACCTTC
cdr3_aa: CASSSWAGGNNGYTF

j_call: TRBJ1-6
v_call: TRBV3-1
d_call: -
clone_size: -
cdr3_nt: TGTGCCAGCAGCCAAGAAGGGATCTCACCCCTCCACTTT
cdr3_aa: CASSQEGISPLHF

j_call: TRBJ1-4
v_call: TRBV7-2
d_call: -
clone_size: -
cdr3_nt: TGTGCCAGCAGTCCGGGGGGCCCGAATGAAAAACTGTTTTTT
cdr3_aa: CASSPGGPNEKLFF

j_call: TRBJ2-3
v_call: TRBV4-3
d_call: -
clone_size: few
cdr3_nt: TGCGCCAGCAGCCATTCCCGCACAGATACGCAGTATTTT
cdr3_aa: CASSHSRTDTQYF

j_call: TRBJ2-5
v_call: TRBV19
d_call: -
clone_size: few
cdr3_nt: TGTGCCAGTAGTATGCGTCAGGCACAAGAGACCCAGTACTTC
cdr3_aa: CASSMRQAQETQYF

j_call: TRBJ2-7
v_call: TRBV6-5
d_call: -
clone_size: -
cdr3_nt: TGTGCCAGCAGTTACTCGCCAGCAACCACCTACGAGCAGTACTTC
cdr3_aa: CASSYSPATTYEQYF

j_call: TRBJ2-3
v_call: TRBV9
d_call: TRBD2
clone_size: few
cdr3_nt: TGTGCCAGCAGTGAAAGCGGGAGAGGCACAGATACGCAGTATTTT
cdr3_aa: CASSESGRGTDTQYF

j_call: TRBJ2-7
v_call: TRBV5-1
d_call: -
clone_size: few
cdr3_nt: TGCGCCAGCAGCTTGCCGCAGCTAACCTCCTACGAGCAGTACTTC
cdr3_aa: CASSLPQLTSYEQYF

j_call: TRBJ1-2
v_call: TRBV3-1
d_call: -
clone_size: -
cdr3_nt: TGTGCCAGCAGCCAAGATATGAACTTCGTAGGGGACTATGGCTACACCTTC
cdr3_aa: CASSQDMNFVGDYGYTF

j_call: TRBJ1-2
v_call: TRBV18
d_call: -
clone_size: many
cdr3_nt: TGTGCCAGCTCACCTTTACAGGATCCAAAGGGCTATGGCTACACCTTC
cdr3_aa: CASSPLQDPKGYGYTF

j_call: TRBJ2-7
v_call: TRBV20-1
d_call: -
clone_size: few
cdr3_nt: TGCAGTGCTAGAGTCGCAGGGGCGGCTAGCGAGCAGTACTTC
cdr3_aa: CSARVAGAASEQYF

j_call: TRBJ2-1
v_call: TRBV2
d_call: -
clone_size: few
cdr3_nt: TGTGCCAGCAGAAGGGGGGACAGTTCATACAATGAGCAGTTCTTC
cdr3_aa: CASRRGDSSYNEQFF

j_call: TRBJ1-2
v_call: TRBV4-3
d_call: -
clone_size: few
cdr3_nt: TGCGCCAGCAGCCAAGATCGGAGGTTACACTATGGCTACACCTTC
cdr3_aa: CASSQDRRLHYGYTF

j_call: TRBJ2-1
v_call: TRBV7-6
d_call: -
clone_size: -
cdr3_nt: TGTGCCAGCAGCGCGGACAGCCTACCCTACAATGAGCAGTTCTTC
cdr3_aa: CASSADSLPYNEQFF

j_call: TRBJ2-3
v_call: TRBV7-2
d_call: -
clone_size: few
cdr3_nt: TGTGCCAGCAGCTTAGTTGTCGGACCCACAGATACGCAGTATTTT
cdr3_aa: CASSLVVGPTDTQYF

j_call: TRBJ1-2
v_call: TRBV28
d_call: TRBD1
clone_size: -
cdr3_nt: TGTACCAGCAGTTTCGGGCAGGGGGGAGGCTACACCTTC
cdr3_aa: CTSSFGQGGGYTF

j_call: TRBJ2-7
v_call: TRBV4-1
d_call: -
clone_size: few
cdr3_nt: TGCGCCAGCAGCTCGTACCCGGGCCTCTCCTACGAGCAGTACTTC
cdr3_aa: CASSSYPGLSYEQYF

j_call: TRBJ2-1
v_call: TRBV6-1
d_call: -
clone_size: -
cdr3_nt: TGTGCCACCATCCAGGTCTACAATGAGCAGTTCTTC
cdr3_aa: CATIQVYNEQFF

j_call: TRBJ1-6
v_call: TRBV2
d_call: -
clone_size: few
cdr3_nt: TGTGCCAGCAGTGAAGCGCTTCTTCCCTCCTATAATTCACCCCTCCACTTT
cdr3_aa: CASSEALLPSYNSPLHF

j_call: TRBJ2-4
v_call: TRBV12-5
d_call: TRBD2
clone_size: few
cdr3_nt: TGTGCTAGTGACTGGGGGGGGGGCAAAAACATTCAGTACTTC
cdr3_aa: CASDWGGGKNIQYF

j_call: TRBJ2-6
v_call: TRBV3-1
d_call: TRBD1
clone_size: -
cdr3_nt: TGTGCCAGCAGCCAAGGGACAGGGTCGTTGACTGGGGCCAACGTCCTGACTTTC
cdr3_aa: CASSQGTGSLTGANVLTF

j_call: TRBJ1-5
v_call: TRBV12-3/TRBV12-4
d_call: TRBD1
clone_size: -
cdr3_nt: TGTGCCAGCAGTTTAGCGGACAGGGATTATCAGCCCCAGCATTTT
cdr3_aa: CASSLADRDYQPQHF

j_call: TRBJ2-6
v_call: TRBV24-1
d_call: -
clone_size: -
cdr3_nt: TGTGCCACCAGTGCCGACGGGACGGCAATCTCTGGGGCCAACGTCCTGACTTTC
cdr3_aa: CATSADGTAISGANVLTF

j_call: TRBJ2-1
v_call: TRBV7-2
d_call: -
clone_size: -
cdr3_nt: TGTGCCAGCAGCCGGGACGTAAATGAGCAGTTCTTC
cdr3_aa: CASSRDVNEQFF

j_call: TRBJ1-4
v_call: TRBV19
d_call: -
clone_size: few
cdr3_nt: TGTGCCAGCCAGAGGGGCCTTGGCGGAAGACTGTTTTTT
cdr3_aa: CASQRGLGGRLFF

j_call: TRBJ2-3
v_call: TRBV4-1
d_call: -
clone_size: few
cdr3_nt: TGCGCCAGCAGCCACTCAGTGCCCCGCACAGATACGCAGTATTTT
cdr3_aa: CASSHSVPRTDTQYF

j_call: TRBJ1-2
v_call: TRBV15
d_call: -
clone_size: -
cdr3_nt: TGTGCCACCAGCAGAGATCCGGGAAATTATGGCTACACCTTC
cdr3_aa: CATSRDPGNYGYTF

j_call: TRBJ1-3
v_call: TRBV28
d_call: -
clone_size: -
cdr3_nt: TGTGCCAGCAGGGGATGGGGGAGCTCTGGAAACACCATATATTTT
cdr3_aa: CASRGWGSSGNTIYF

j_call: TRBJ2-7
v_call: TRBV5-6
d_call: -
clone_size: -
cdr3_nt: TGTGCCAGCAGCTTCCTTTCCGACAGTCTCAACTTC
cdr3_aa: CASSFLSDSLNF

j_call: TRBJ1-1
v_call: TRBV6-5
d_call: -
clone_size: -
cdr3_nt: TGTGCCAGCAGTTACGCCTCTTGGGGGGCTAACACTGAAGCTTTCTTT
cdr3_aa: CASSYASWGANTEAFF

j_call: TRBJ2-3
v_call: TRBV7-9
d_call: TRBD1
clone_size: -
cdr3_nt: TGTGCCAGCAGTTATACCGGGACAGACACAGATACGCAGTATTTT
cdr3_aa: CASSYTGTDTDTQYF

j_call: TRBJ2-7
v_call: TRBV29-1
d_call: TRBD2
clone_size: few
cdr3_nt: TGCAGCGCCGAACTAGCGGGGGGGCAGTACGAGCAGTACTTC
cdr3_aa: CSAELAGGQYEQYF

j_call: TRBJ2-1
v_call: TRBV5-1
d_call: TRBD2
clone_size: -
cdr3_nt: TGCGCCAGCAGCTTGGAGCTAGCGGGCTCCTACAATGAGCAGTTCTTC
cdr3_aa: CASSLELAGSYNEQFF

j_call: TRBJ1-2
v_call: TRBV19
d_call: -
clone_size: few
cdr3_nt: TGTGCCAGTAGTATTTCCCAGACTGTTCGGGGCTACACCTTC
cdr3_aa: CASSISQTVRGYTF

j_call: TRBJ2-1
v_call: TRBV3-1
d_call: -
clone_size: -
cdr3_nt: TGTGCCAGCAGCCTCCCGATTGGTGAGCAGTTCTTC
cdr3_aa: CASSLPIGEQFF

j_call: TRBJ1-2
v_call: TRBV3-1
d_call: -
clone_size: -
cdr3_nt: TGTGCCAGCAGCCAAGATATGGGGCGACCCGATAACTATGGCTACACCTTC
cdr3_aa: CASSQDMGRPDNYGYTF

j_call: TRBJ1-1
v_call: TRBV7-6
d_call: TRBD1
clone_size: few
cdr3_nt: TGTGCCAGCAGCTTCGGGACAGGGGTGTACGGCACTGAAGCTTTCTTT
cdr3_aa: CASSFGTGVYGTEAFF

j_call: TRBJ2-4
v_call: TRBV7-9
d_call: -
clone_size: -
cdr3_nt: TGTGCCAGCAGCTTAGACGGGCGCGGGTTGGACATTCAGTACTTC
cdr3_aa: CASSLDGRGLDIQYF

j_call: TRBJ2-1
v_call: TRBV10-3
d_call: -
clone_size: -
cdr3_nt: TGTGCCATCAGTGAGCGATCGGGGGGCCAGTTCTTC
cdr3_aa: CAISERSGGQFF

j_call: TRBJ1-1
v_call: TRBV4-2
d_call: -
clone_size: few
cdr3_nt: TGTGCCAGCAGCCAAGATTTCGGTGTTACTGAAGCTTTCTTT
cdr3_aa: CASSQDFGVTEAFF

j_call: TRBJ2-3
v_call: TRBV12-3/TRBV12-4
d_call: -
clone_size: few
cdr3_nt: TGTGCCAGCAGGCCAAGGGGCACAGATACGCAGTATTTT
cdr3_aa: CASRPRGTDTQYF

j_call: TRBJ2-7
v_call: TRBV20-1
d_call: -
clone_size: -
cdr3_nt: TGCAGTGCTAGCCAGAGCTTCGGAGGGAATTATTACGAGCAGTACTTC
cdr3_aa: CSASQSFGGNYYEQYF

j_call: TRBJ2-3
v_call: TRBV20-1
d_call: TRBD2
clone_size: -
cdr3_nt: TGCAGTGCCACAAAGCGGGACTCCCGGTGGTATTTT
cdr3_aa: CSATKRDSRWYF